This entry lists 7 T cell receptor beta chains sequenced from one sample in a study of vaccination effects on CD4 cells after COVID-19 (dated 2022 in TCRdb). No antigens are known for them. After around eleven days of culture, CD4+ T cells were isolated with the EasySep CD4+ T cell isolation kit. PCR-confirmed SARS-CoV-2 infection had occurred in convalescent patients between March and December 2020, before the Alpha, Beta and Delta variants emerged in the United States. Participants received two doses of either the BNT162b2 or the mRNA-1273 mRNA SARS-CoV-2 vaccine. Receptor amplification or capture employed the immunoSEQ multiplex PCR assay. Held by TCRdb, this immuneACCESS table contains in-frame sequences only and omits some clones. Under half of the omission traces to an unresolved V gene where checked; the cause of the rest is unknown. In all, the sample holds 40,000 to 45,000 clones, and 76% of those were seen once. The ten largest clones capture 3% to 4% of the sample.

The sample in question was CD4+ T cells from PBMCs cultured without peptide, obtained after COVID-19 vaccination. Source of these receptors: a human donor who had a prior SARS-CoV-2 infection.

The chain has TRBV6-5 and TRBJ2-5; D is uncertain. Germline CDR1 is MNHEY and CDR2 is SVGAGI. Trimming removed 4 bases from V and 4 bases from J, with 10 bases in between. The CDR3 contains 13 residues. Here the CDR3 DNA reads TGTGCCAGCAGTTCACCCCGGAGAGAGACCCAGTACTTC. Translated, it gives CASSSPRRETQYF.

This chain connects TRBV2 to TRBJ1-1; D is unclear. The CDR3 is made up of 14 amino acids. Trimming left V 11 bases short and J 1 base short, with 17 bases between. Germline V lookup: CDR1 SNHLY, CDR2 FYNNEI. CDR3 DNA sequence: TGTGCCGGGAGAACCTGGGGTGGGAACACTGAAGCTTTCTTT. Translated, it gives CAGRTWGGNTEAFF.

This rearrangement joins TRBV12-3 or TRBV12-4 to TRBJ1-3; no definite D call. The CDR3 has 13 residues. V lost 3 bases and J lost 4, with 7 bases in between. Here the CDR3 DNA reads TGTGCCAGCAGTTTTTCGGGAGGAAACACCATATATTTT. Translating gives CASSFSGGNTIYF.

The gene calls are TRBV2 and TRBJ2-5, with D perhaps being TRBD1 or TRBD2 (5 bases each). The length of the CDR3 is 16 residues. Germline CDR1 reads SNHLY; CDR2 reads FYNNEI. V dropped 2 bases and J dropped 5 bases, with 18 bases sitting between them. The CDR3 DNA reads TGTGCCAGCAGTGAAAACCACGGGGCATCCGGGGAGACCCAGTACTTC. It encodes CASSENHGASGETQYF.

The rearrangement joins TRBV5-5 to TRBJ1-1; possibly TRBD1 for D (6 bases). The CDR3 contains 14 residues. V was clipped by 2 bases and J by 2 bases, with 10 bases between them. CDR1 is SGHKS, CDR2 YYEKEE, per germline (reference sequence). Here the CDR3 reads CASSFGGPNTEAFF. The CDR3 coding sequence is TGTGCCAGCAGCTTTGGGGGCCCAAACACTGAAGCTTTCTTT. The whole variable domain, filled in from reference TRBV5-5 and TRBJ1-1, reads DAGVTQSPTHLIKTRGQQVTLRCSPISGHKSVSWYQQVLGQGPQFIFQYYEKEERGRGNFPDRFSARQFPNYSSELNVNALLLGDSALYLCASSFGGPNTEAFFGQGTRLTVV.

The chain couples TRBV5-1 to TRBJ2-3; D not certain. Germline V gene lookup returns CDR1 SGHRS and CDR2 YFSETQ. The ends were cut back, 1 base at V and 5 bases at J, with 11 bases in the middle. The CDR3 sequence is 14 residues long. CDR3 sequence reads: CASSLFIDRDTQYF. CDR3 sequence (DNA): TGCGCCAGCAGCTTGTTCATAGACCGAGATACGCAGTATTTT. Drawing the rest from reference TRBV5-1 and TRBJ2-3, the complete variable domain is KAGVTQTPRYLIKTRGQQVTLSCSPISGHRSVSWYQQTPGQGLQFLFEYFSETQRNKGNFPGRFSGRQFSNSRSEMNVSTLELGDSALYLCASSLFIDRDTQYFGPGTRLTVL.

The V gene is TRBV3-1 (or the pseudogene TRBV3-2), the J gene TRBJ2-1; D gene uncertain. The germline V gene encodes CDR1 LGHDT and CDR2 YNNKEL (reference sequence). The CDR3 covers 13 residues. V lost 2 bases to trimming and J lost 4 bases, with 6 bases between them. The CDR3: CASSQLGYNEQFF. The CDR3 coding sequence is TGTGCCAGCAGCCAATTGGGGTACAATGAGCAGTTCTTC.